A single sample is the source of the 20 T cell receptor beta chains below, sequenced in a study of cytomegalovirus exposure and HLA in healthy donors. The PCR used 60 Vbeta and 13 Jbeta primers. Data came from immunoSEQ multiplex PCR; TCRdb stores just in-frame clones and leaves some out. The top ten clones hold roughly 1.5% of a sample with about 120,000 clones, roughly two thirds of them seen once. The sequenced material came from PBMCs. These receptors came from a man under 40 in good health and CMV-seropositive.

This clone was detected a few times. The chain combines TRBV7-3 with TRBJ2-2; D unclear. This CDR3 contains 16 residues. Germline values: CDR1 SGHTA, CDR2 FQGTGA. V lost 2 bases to trimming and J lost 1 base, with 11 bases between them. CDR3 nucleotide sequence: TGTGCCAGCAGCTTACAGGTCCCTCTGAACACCGGGGAGCTGTTTTTT. Translation gives CASSLQVPLNTGELFF.

This clone has a handful of counts. The chain is built from TRBV28 and TRBJ1-5, with 8 bases fitting TRBD1. V dropped 2 bases and J dropped 5; count of bases not matched to a gene: 11. The germline V gene encodes CDR1 MDHEN and CDR2 SYDVKM. CDR3 size: 17 residues. Written as DNA, the CDR3 is TGTGCCAGCAGTTTAGGGACAGGCAGAACATTTGATCAGCCCCAGCATTTT. Translated: CASSLGTGRTFDQPQHF.

The DNA of the CDR3 is TGTGCCAGCTCACCACCAGCGGGGCCCCTTAACCCAATTCGTGAAGCTTTCTTT. Protein: CASSPPAGPLNPIREAFF. The genes are TRBV18 and TRBJ1-1; TRBD1 might be the D (5 bases). The ends were cut back, 0 bases at V and 7 bases at J, with 24 bases in the middle. The CDR3 is made up of 18 amino acids. Germline CDR1 reads KGHSH; CDR2 reads LQKENI.

The gene calls are TRBV9 and TRBJ2-3; D is ambiguous. Trimming cost V 3 bases and J 0 bases, with 5 bases left between them. The CDR3 has 13 residues. CDR1 is SGDLS, CDR2 YYNGEE, per germline. DNA for the CDR3: TGTGCCAGCAGCGGCTACAGCACAGATACGCAGTATTTT. Protein product: CASSGYSTDTQYF.

This sequence joins TRBV6-6 and TRBJ2-5; the D gene is possibly TRBD1 (6 bases). The J call is uncertain, as TRBJ2-7 better fits the DNA end. The CDR3 contains 14 residues. From germline, CDR1 is MNHNY and CDR2 SVGAGI (reference sequence). The CDR3 nucleotides read TGTGCCAGCAGCCCGACAGGCACCCTCTACGAGCAGTACTTC. Encoded protein: CASSPTGTLYEQYF.

The chain carries TRBV12-2 and TRBJ2-1; the D call in the table, TRBD2, was not verified against the DNA. TRBV12-2 represents a pseudogene. The CDR3 has 19 amino acids. DNA for the CDR3: TGTGCAAGTCGCTTAGCCGGGACTAGCGGGAGGGCCAGGGACAATGAGCAGTTCTTC. It is translated as CASRLAGTSGRARDNEQFF.

This clone was counted a few times. V and J are TRBV27 and TRBJ1-5; unclear D gene. Germline loops: CDR1 MNHEY, CDR2 SMNVEV (reference sequence). Trimming shortened V by 5 bases and J by 10 bases, and 12 bases separated the two germline ends. The CDR3 is 12 amino acids. CDR3 sequence reads: CASSPAGGPQHF. CDR3 coding DNA: TGTGCCAGCAGTCCCGCCGGAGGCCCCCAGCATTTT.

This chain links TRBV5-1 with TRBJ1-2; 7 bases are a match to TRBD1. Germline values: CDR1 SGHRS, CDR2 YFSETQ. Trimming took 7 bases from V and 2 from J; bases not matched to a gene: 5. This CDR3 has 13 residues. The CDR3 nucleotides are TGCGCCAGCTCCCAGACAGGGAACTATGGCTACACCTTC. Translated, it gives CASSQTGNYGYTF.

V and J are TRBV11-1 and TRBJ1-4; TRBD1 aligns across 9 bases. Germline CDR1 SGHAT, CDR2 FQDESV (reference sequence). CDR3 length: 15 residues. V dropped 4 bases and J dropped 5; count of bases not matched to a gene: 5. The CDR3 spells CASSWAGQGNEKLFF. The CDR3 nucleotides are TGTGCCAGCAGCTGGGCCGGACAGGGGAATGAAAAACTGTTTTTT.

The DNA for the CDR3 is TGTGCCAGCAGCCAGCAGACTAGCGGGAGGGCCGAGTACAATGAGCAGTTCTTC. It translates to CASSQQTSGRAEYNEQFF. This chain joins TRBV4-2 and TRBJ2-1; the match to TRBD2 covers 14 bases. Germline CDR1 and CDR2: LGHNA and YNFKEQ. The CDR3 is 18 amino acids. J lost 4 bases, V lost 3 bases, and 8 bases had no gene match.

The V gene is TRBV9, the J gene TRBJ2-7; TRBD2 matches at 7 bases. The CDR3 length is 15 residues. J was trimmed by 0 bases and V by 4 bases; bases with no gene match: 7. The germline V gene has CDR1 SGDLS and CDR2 YYNGEE. CDR3 in amino acids: CASSKGLTDSYEQYF. In nucleotides, the CDR3 is TGTGCCAGCAGCAAGGGACTAACGGACTCCTACGAGCAGTACTTC.

The chain has TRBV28 and TRBJ2-1; 12 bases align to TRBD1. There are 16 residues in the CDR3. Germline lookup yields CDR1 MDHEN and CDR2 SYDVKM. The junction had 8 bases not matched to a gene; V was cut back by 5 bases and J by 6 bases. Here the CDR3 DNA reads TGTGCCAGCAGTGCGGGGACAGGGGGCGGTGGCAATGAGCAGTTCTTC. Translated: CASSAGTGGGGNEQFF.

This clone has only one observation. The chain combines TRBV18 with TRBJ2-1; a possible D gene is TRBD2 (5 bases). The CDR3 spans 13 residues. Germline V gene data show CDR1 as KGHSH and CDR2 as LQKENI. V lost 3 bases to trimming and J lost 9 bases, with 12 bases between them. CDR3 nucleotides: TGTGCCAGCTCACCGAGACTATTGAGTGAGCAGTTCTTC. Its translation: CASSPRLLSEQFF.

CDR3 loop: CASSSRASGRSYNEQFF. The CDR3 nucleotides are TGTGCCAGCAGCTCCAGGGCTAGCGGGCGCTCCTACAATGAGCAGTTCTTC. V gene TRBV7-3 combines with J gene TRBJ2-1; TRBD2 aligns across 8 bases. The junction had 8 bases not matched to a gene; V was cut back by 4 bases and J by 0 bases. This CDR3 has 17 amino acids. Germline-derived CDR1 and CDR2 are SGHTA and FQGTGA.

This clone was seen more than once but under ten times. This rearrangement joins TRBV6-1 to TRBJ1-5; TRBD1 matches at 8 bases. This CDR3 has 15 amino acids. Germline V CDR1 and CDR2: MNHNS, SASEGT. Trimming removed 3 bases from V and 2 bases from J; junction bases left unmatched: 3. The CDR3 region is CASSEETGGNQPQHF. The DNA of the CDR3 is TGTGCCAGCAGTGAGGAGACAGGGGGCAATCAGCCCCAGCATTTT.

The chain employs TRBV9 and TRBJ1-1, with TRBD1 as a possible D gene (6 bases). Per germline, CDR1 SGDLS and CDR2 YYNGEE. The CDR3 has 15 amino acids. V lost 0 bases and J lost 4, with 13 bases in between. CDR3 DNA: TGTGCCAGCAGCGTAGTTTCGGGGGGCTCCACTGAAGCTTTCTTT. Amino acids: CASSVVSGGSTEAFF.

This clone was seen only a few times. The chain uses TRBV7-9 and TRBJ2-7; D unclear. Trimming cost V 4 bases and J 4 bases, with 8 bases left between them. This CDR3 is built from 12 residues. Germline CDR1 reads SEHNR; CDR2 reads FQNEAQ (reference sequence). This CDR3 is CASSSQYYEQYF. CDR3 sequence (DNA): TGTGCCAGCAGCTCACAATATTACGAGCAGTACTTC.

CDR3 protein: CASSEVRCNQPQHF. The CDR3 bases are TGCGCCAGCAGTGAGGTCAGATGCAATCAGCCCCAGCATTTT. V usage is TRBV10-1 and J usage is TRBJ1-5; no clear D. The ends were cut back, 2 bases at V and 2 bases at J, with 7 bases in the middle. CDR1 WNHNN and CDR2 SYGVQD come from the germline V gene (reference sequence). This CDR3 has 14 amino acids.

J is TRBJ2-7 and V is TRBV6-1, with 9 bases lining up with TRBD1. The germline V gene encodes CDR1 MNHNS and CDR2 SASEGT. The ends lost 4 bases at V and 4 bases at J; junction bases unmatched: 8. The CDR3 runs to 15 residues. The CDR3 protein is CASSVQTGGWYEQYF. CDR3 DNA sequence: TGTGCCAGCAGTGTACAAACAGGGGGCTGGTACGAGCAGTACTTC.

This sequence joins TRBV6-1 and TRBJ2-3, with D unclear. V was pared by 5 bases and J by 5 bases, with 5 bases between. CDR1 is MNHNS, CDR2 SASEGT, per germline. CDR3 length: 11 amino acids. Here the CDR3 DNA reads TGTGCCAGCAGTTCAGGAGATACGCAGTATTTT. This gives the protein CASSSGDTQYF.